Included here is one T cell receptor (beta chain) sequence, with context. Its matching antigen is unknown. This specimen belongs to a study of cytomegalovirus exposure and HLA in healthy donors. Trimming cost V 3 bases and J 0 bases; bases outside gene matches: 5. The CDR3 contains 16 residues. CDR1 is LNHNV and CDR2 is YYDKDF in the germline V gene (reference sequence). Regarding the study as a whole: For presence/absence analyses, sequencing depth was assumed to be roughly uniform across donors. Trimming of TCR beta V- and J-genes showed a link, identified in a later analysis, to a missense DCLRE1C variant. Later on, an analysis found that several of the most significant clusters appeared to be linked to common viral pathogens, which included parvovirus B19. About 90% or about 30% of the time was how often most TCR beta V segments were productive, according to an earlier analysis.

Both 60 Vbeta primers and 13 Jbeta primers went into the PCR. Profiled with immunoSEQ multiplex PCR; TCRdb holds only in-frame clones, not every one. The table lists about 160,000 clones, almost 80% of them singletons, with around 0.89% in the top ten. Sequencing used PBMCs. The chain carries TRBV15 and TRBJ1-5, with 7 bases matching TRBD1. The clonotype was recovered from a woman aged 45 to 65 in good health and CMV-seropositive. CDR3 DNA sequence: TGTGCCACCAGCAGGAGGACAGGTTATAGCAATCAGCCCCAGCATTTT. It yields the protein CATSRRTGYSNQPQHF. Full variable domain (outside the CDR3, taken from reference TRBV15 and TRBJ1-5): DAMVIQNPRYQVTQFGKPVTLSCSQTLNHNVMYWYQQKSSQAPKLLFHYYDKDFNNEADTPDNFQSRRPNTSFCFLDIRSPGLGDTAMYLCATSRRTGYSNQPQHFGDGTRLSIL.